One and the same sample provided the 18 T cell receptor beta chains below, sequenced in a study of blood T cell repertoires in COVID-19. Assay: immunoSEQ multiplex PCR; the TCRdb copy retains only in-frame clones and omits some. The profile shows approximately 430,000 clones, roughly 90% of them singletons. Sequenced sample: peripheral blood. The receptors here all came from a woman aged 25 to 39 with active or convalescent COVID-19.

The chain links TRBV27 to TRBJ2-7; 8 nucleotides align to TRBD1. The CDR3 consists of 15 residues. V shed 6 bases and J 5 bases; nucleotides not matched to a gene: 12. Germline CDR1 MNHEY, CDR2 SMNVEV (reference sequence). CDR3 sequence: CASSFTGGTNNEQYF. CDR3 sequence (DNA): TGTGCCAGCAGCTTTACAGGGGGTACTAATAACGAGCAGTACTTC.

The gene calls are TRBV27 and TRBJ2-3, with TRBD2 matching 14 bases. Germline trimming cut 2 bases from V and 2 bases from J; bases unmatched to any gene: 3. This CDR3 spans 17 amino acids. Germline assignment: CDR1 MNHEY and CDR2 SMNVEV (reference sequence). CDR3 DNA: TGTGCCAGCAGTTTAAGACTAGCGGGGGGGGACACAGATACGCAGTATTTT. Translation gives CASSLRLAGGDTDTQYF.

V usage is TRBV12-3 or TRBV12-4 and J usage is TRBJ1-1, with D possibly TRBD1 on 5 matching bases. The CDR3 is 12 residues long. V gave up 2 bases and J gave up 6 bases, with 7 bases separating them. CDR3 in amino acids: CASSLWGSEAFF. In DNA form, the CDR3 reads TGTGCCAGCAGTTTATGGGGCTCTGAAGCTTTCTTT.

This clone was counted only a few times. The chain employs TRBV7-9 and TRBJ1-6, with unresolved D. Trimming shortened V by 5 bases and J by 5 bases, and 10 bases separated the two germline ends. This CDR3 comprises 14 residues. CDR1 and CDR2 from the germline V gene are SEHNR and FQNEAQ (reference sequence). As DNA, the CDR3 is TGTGCCAGCAGCCTAAGCCCGGATAATTCACCCCTCCACTTT. It encodes CASSLSPDNSPLHF. Full variable domain (remainder filled in from reference TRBV7-9 and TRBJ1-6): DTGVSQNPRHKITKRGQNVTFRCDPISEHNRLYWYRQTLGQGPEFLTYFQNEAQLEKSRLLSDRFSAERPKGSFSTLEIQRTEQGDSAMYLCASSLSPDNSPLHFGNGTRLTVT.

This rearrangement joins TRBV28 to TRBJ1-1; D not certain. Trimming pared 6 bases from V and 5 bases from J, leaving 16 bases between. Per germline, CDR1 MDHEN and CDR2 SYDVKM. There are 14 residues in the CDR3. The CDR3 region is CASSPAAGVTEAFF. The CDR3 region has the DNA TGTGCCAGCAGCCCTGCAGCAGGTGTGACTGAAGCTTTCTTT.

The chain couples TRBV6-1 to TRBJ1-6; no clear D. CDR3 length: 15 amino acids. Trimming left V 0 bases short and J 5 bases short, with 8 bases between. The germline CDR1 and CDR2 sequences are MNHNS and SASEGT. CDR3 protein: CASSEAPQNNSPLHF. The DNA of the CDR3 is TGTGCCAGCAGTGAAGCCCCACAGAATAATTCACCCCTCCACTTT.

This chain links TRBV19 with TRBJ2-3; TRBD1 matches at 7 bases. CDR3 length: 14 residues. Germline CDR1 and CDR2: LNHDA and SQIVND (reference sequence). Losses at the gene ends were 5 bases for V and 3 bases for J; bases not matched to a gene: 5. The CDR3 sequence: CASSWDSGTDTQYF. CDR3 DNA sequence: TGTGCCAGTAGTTGGGACAGTGGTACAGATACGCAGTATTTT. Full variable domain (rest looked up from reference TRBV19 and TRBJ2-3): DGGITQSPKYLFRKEGQNVTLSCEQNLNHDAMYWYRQDPGQGLRLIYYSQIVNDFQKGDIAEGYSVSREKKESFPLTVTSAQKNPTAFYLCASSWDSGTDTQYFGPGTRLTVL.

In this sample, this clone turned up once. The chain combines TRBV27 with TRBJ1-2; TRBD1 agrees at 10 bases. Germline V lookup: CDR1 MNHEY, CDR2 SMNVEV (reference sequence). V trimming: 6 bases; J trimming: 6 bases; junction bases outside the gene matches: 4. This CDR3 spans 13 amino acids. The CDR3 loop is CASRRQGADGYTF. The DNA for the CDR3 is TGTGCCAGCAGGAGACAGGGGGCGGATGGCTACACCTTC.

The V gene is TRBV5-1, the J gene TRBJ2-7; 7 nucleotides match TRBD2. The CDR3 covers 13 residues. V dropped 2 bases and J dropped 3; count of bases not matched to a gene: 2. Germline V lookup: CDR1 SGHRS, CDR2 YFSETQ. DNA of the CDR3: TGCGCCAGCAGCTTATGGGGGGGCTACGAGCAGTACTTC. This encodes CASSLWGGYEQYF.

A single count supports this clone. The chain couples TRBV24-1 to TRBJ1-2, with D perhaps matching TRBD1 (6 bases). Trimming left V 2 bases short and J 4 bases short, with 7 bases between. Germline CDR1 is KGHDR and CDR2 is SFDVKD. The CDR3 length is 13 residues. DNA for the CDR3: TGTGCCACCAGTGATTACAGGGTCTATGGCTACACCTTC. This gives the protein CATSDYRVYGYTF.

The table lists this clone with a count of one. J is TRBJ1-2 and V is TRBV7-6, with D perhaps TRBD1 (6 bases). The V gene's germline CDR1 is SGHVS and CDR2 FNYEAQ. V lost 2 bases and J 3 bases, leaving 13 bases between the germline ends. CDR3 length: 15 residues. CDR3 sequence (DNA): TGTGCCAGCAGCTTAACCAGGGGACCGGACTATGGCTACACCTTC. It yields the protein CASSLTRGPDYGYTF.

The rearrangement links TRBV27 to TRBJ1-2; D gene unclear. V was cut by 2 bases and J by 6 bases, with 10 bases left in between. CDR3 length: 13 amino acids. The germline gives CDR1 MNHEY, CDR2 SMNVEV (reference sequence). In nucleotides, the CDR3 is TGTGCCAGCAGTTTAGAGGGTGGGAATGGCTACACCTTC. Translated, it gives CASSLEGGNGYTF.

The chain couples TRBV6-2 or TRBV6-3 to TRBJ1-5; 7 positions match TRBD1. CDR1 is MNHEY and CDR2 is SVGEGT in the germline V gene. The CDR3 extends over 14 amino acids. Trimming took 6 bases from V and 7 from J; bases not matched to a gene: 9. CDR3 sequence: CASSHPGTAQPQHF. The CDR3 bases are TGTGCCAGCAGCCACCCCGGGACAGCACAGCCCCAGCATTTT.

The rearrangement joins TRBV15 to TRBJ2-3; TRBD2 agrees at 7 bases. Germline lookup yields CDR1 LNHNV and CDR2 YYDKDF (reference sequence). With V trimmed by 0 bases and J by 3 bases, 6 bases remained unmatched. The CDR3 is 16 residues long. The chain's CDR3 is CATSRDWGGSTDTQYF. The CDR3 region has the DNA TGTGCCACCAGCAGAGATTGGGGCGGGAGTACAGATACGCAGTATTTT.

This clone was seen just once. The V call is TRBV2, the J call TRBJ1-6; tentatively, D is TRBD1 (5 bases). CDR1 is SNHLY and CDR2 is FYNNEI in the germline V gene. The CDR3 covers 14 residues. V was shortened by 9 bases and J by 2 bases, with 11 bases between the two germline ends. The CDR3 loop is CASGQDTYNSPLHF. The CDR3 DNA reads TGTGCCAGTGGCCAGGACACCTATAATTCACCCCTCCACTTT. The full variable domain, its missing parts supplied by reference TRBV2 and TRBJ1-6, is EPEVTQTPSHQVTQMGQEVILRCVPISNHLYFYWYRQILGQKVEFLVSFYNNEISEKSEIFDDQFSVERPDGSNFTLKIRSTKLEDSAMYFCASGQDTYNSPLHFGNGTRLTVT.

On this clone itself: Other DNA sequences in this sample translate to the same CDR3. This chain joins TRBV18 and TRBJ2-1; the match to TRBD2 covers 11 bases. V dropped 3 bases and J dropped 4; count of bases not matched to a gene: 2. There are 15 residues in the CDR3. CDR1 is KGHSH and CDR2 is LQKENI in the germline V gene. The CDR3 spells CASSPGTSGYNEQFF. CDR3 sequence (DNA): TGTGCCAGCTCACCTGGGACTAGCGGATACAATGAGCAGTTCTTC.

On this clone: Its ends do not fully match the called genes, so a read error is possible. The chain employs TRBV10-3 and TRBJ2-7, with D possibly being TRBD2 (5 bases). The CDR3 has 12 amino acids. Germline lookup yields CDR1 ENHRY and CDR2 SYGVKD. CDR3 amino acids: CAISPGTTAPHF. The DNA of the CDR3 is TGTGCCATCAGCCCGGGAACCACGGCCCCACACTTC.

The CDR3, as DNA: TGTGCCAGCAGTGACTCGGTGGGAGACACCGGGGAGCTGTTTTTT. It is translated as CASSDSVGDTGELFF. The chain is built from TRBV6-4 and TRBJ2-2; a possible D gene is TRBD2 (5 bases). The germline V gene encodes CDR1 MRHNA and CDR2 SNTAGT. Trimming removed 0 bases from V and 3 bases from J, with 8 bases in between. This CDR3 has 15 amino acids.